This TCR beta chain is from a study of vaccination effects on CD4 cells after COVID-19. Study-level background: Two doses of BNT162b2 or mRNA-1273 vaccine were administered to participants. Study-wide results and limits: Clones of infection and vaccine origin contracted markedly late after vaccination.

When less than 12 days of culture had elapsed, CD4+ T cells were isolated. Replacing half the medium with IL-2 medium was done on days 3 and 7. Germline lookup yields CDR1 MGHRA and CDR2 YSYEKL. The CDR3 extends over 16 amino acids. The germline V and J ends were trimmed by 5 bases and 2 bases, with 16 bases remaining between them. Notes on this clone: The antigen remains undetermined.

Profiling relied on immunoSEQ multiplex PCR, and the TCRdb table lists in-frame clones only, not all of them. The sample holds some 31,000 clones, about 73% seen once. The TCR originated in a human donor who received a COVID-19 vaccine. Sequenced material: CD4+ T cells from PBMCs cultured without peptide, taken before COVID-19 vaccination. V is TRBV4-1 and J is TRBJ2-1; D may be TRBD1 (6 bases). CDR3 region: CASSSGVQGTYNEQFF. For the CDR3, the DNA is TGCGCCAGCAGCTCAGGCGTCCAGGGGACCTACAATGAGCAGTTCTTC.